This TCR beta chain derives from a study of T cells in Graves' hyperthyroidism and ophthalmopathy. Study findings and constraints: A model of 13 V-J pairs discriminated ophthalmopathy from stable hyperthyroidism. In validation, the model predicted ophthalmopathy. These predictions came a median about 6.5 months before onset.

This clonotype showed up just a few times. Its specificity is not known. Clinical symptoms, serum thyroxine, TRAb, thyroid ultrasound and orbital computed tomography informed diagnoses. Germline V gene lookup returns CDR1 SEHNR and CDR2 FQNEAQ (reference sequence). The CDR3 covers 15 residues. Trimming cost V 5 bases and J 0 bases, with 11 bases left between them. Regions amplified from RNA transcripts were the TCR beta CDR3 regions. The study used the HTBI primer set for a first-round RT-PCR of the TCR CDR3. MiXCR, run by TCRdb on the multiplex PCR reads, gives a single entry per CDR3 protein. The sample yields about 640,000 distinct CDR3 sequences, around 20% seen once.

Sequencing used blood. V usage is TRBV7-9 and J usage is TRBJ1-3, with D maybe TRBD1 (6 bases). This clonotype was obtained from a man younger than 45 with Graves' ophthalmopathy. CDR3 nucleotides: TGTGCCAGCAGCAATCAGGGGCACTCTGGAAACACCATATATTTT. It is translated as CASSNQGHSGNTIYF.